This is a list of T cell receptor beta chains from one sample in a study of T cell repertoires in cytomegalovirus infection. TCRdb fed the reads into MiXCR, producing one record per CDR3 protein. The sample includes some 600,000 distinct CDR3 sequences, 24% seen only once; the top ten take roughly 8%. The specimen was CD8+ T cells from PBMCs. Every receptor here comes from a human donor in good health (CMV status not recorded). Some clones in this sample may be carry-over from other donors' samples. Both conserved end residues are part of each CDR3. The order of the fields is clone size, D gene, V gene, J gene, CDR3 protein, CDR3 DNA. D genes are given only for firm matches. Size tells how often a clone was seen (once, few, many) or the class of an expanded clone, and some rows leave it out.

few	.	TRBV27	TRBJ2-1	CASSLDRGNNEQFF	TGTGCCAGCAGTTTAGATCGTGGTAACAATGAGCAGTTCTTC
.	TRBD1	TRBV10-3	TRBJ2-2	CAISELAGGQFGELFF	TGTGCCATCAGTGAGTTGGCAGGGGGCCAATTCGGGGAGCTGTTTTTT
few	TRBD2	TRBV28	TRBJ2-3	CASSLTTAGERTDTQYF	TGTGCCAGCAGTTTGACGACGGCGGGGGAGCGCACAGATACGCAGTATTTT
many	TRBD2	TRBV7-2	TRBJ2-5	CASSLVLLASGGPQETQYF	TGTGCCAGCAGCTTAGTCCTTTTGGCTAGCGGGGGCCCACAAGAGACCCAGTACTTC
few	.	TRBV11-1	TRBJ2-1	CASSLDRPSSYNEQFF	TGTGCCAGCAGCCTCGACAGACCGAGCTCCTACAATGAGCAGTTCTTC
.	TRBD1	TRBV12-3/TRBV12-4	TRBJ2-5	CASSSETGGPETQYF	TGTGCCAGCAGTTCCGAGACAGGGGGCCCAGAGACCCAGTACTTC
.	.	TRBV20-1	TRBJ2-3	CSAPEFGVRDTQYF	TGCAGTGCTCCAGAGTTCGGGGTACGGGATACGCAGTATTTT
.	TRBD2	TRBV4-2	TRBJ2-2	CASSPPGGLNTGELFF	TGTGCCAGCAGCCCTCCCGGGGGGTTGAACACCGGGGAGCTGTTTTTT
.	.	TRBV6-1	TRBJ1-3	CASTLLNTIYF	TGTGCCAGCACCCTTTTAAACACCATATATTTT
many	TRBD2	TRBV7-2	TRBJ2-7	CASSVGGDMYPYEQYF	TGTGCCAGCAGCGTGGGGGGGGATATGTACCCCTACGAGCAGTACTTC
.	.	TRBV6-5	TRBJ1-1	CASSYPGELGAEAFF	TGTGCCAGCAGTTACCCGGGGGAATTAGGCGCTGAAGCTTTCTTT
.	.	TRBV7-3	TRBJ2-4	CASSSQDLFAKNIQYF	TGTGCCAGCAGCTCACAGGACCTCTTTGCCAAAAACATTCAGTACTTC
.	TRBD2	TRBV3-1	TRBJ2-7	CASSLSGKTYEQYF	TGTGCCAGCAGCCTTAGCGGGAAGACCTACGAGCAGTACTTC
few	TRBD1	TRBV15	TRBJ2-2	CATTWTGVNTGELFF	TGTGCAACCACGTGGACAGGCGTGAACACCGGGGAGCTGTTTTTT
.	TRBD1	TRBV6-5	TRBJ1-2	CASSLGTGLAKDGYTF	TGTGCCAGCAGCCTCGGGACAGGCCTTGCCAAAGACGGCTACACCTTC
many	.	TRBV6-2/TRBV6-3	TRBJ2-1	CASSRWDGLREQFF	TGTGCCAGCAGCCGGTGGGACGGCCTCCGGGAGCAGTTCTTC
.	.	TRBV29-1	TRBJ1-2	CSVGPLTEGGYTF	TGCAGCGTGGGGCCCCTCACCGAGGGGGGCTACACCTTC
few	.	TRBV7-6	TRBJ2-7	CASSLATGGGQREQYF	TGTGCCAGCAGCTTAGCCACAGGGGGGGGCCAGCGGGAGCAGTACTTC
.	.	TRBV6-6	TRBJ2-1	CASRKDPIEQFF	TGTGCCAGCAGAAAGGACCCGATTGAGCAGTTCTTC
many	.	TRBV7-9	TRBJ2-1	CASSFTDYGEQFF	TGTGCCAGCAGCTTTACCGACTATGGTGAGCAGTTCTTC
few	.	TRBV2	TRBJ2-7	CASSGGRPRHEQYF	TGTGCCAGCAGTGGGGGACGTCCCCGGCACGAGCAGTACTTC
few	.	TRBV12-5	TRBJ2-1	CASGPDPTYNEQFF	TGTGCTAGTGGTCCGGACCCAACCTACAATGAGCAGTTCTTC
.	.	TRBV7-3	TRBJ1-1	CASSPWWGRKTEAFF	TGCGCCAGCAGCCCCTGGTGGGGGAGGAAGACTGAAGCTTTCTTT
.	.	TRBV7-6	TRBJ1-6	CASSLGTPGDSPLHF	TGTGCCAGCAGCTTAGGGACCCCCGGGGACTCACCCCTCCACTTT
.	.	TRBV7-9	TRBJ2-1	CASSSTVNEQFF	TGTGCCAGCAGCTCAACGGTCAATGAGCAGTTCTTC
many	.	TRBV12-3/TRBV12-4	TRBJ1-2	CASSLEVGYTF	TGTGCCAGCAGTTTAGAAGTTGGCTACACCTTC
.	.	TRBV9	TRBJ1-6	CASSVDGSHNPPLHF	TGTGCCAGCAGCGTAGATGGGAGCCATAATCCACCCCTCCACTTT
few	.	TRBV6-2/TRBV6-3	TRBJ2-1	CASSYSILEQFF	TGTGCCAGCAGTTACTCGATCCTTGAGCAGTTCTTC
.	.	TRBV28	TRBJ2-3	CASMPRPSADTQYF	TGTGCCAGCATGCCCAGGCCCAGCGCAGATACGCAGTATTTT
many	TRBD2	TRBV27	TRBJ2-3	CASSPLGLAEADTQYF	TGTGCCAGCAGTCCTCTGGGACTAGCAGAGGCAGATACGCAGTATTTT
many	TRBD1	TRBV12-3/TRBV12-4	TRBJ2-1	CASIPGQGYNEQFF	TGTGCCAGCATCCCGGGACAGGGCTACAATGAGCAGTTCTTC
many	.	TRBV6-2/TRBV6-3	TRBJ1-1	CASTFRSTEILEAFF	TGTGCCAGCACCTTTAGGTCGACTGAAATACTTGAAGCTTTCTTT
few	.	TRBV7-9	TRBJ1-4	CASSLINNTNEKLFF	TGTGCCAGCAGCTTAATAAACAACACTAATGAAAAACTGTTTTTT
.	TRBD2	TRBV27	TRBJ2-1	CASSLRLAGVDYNEQFF	TGTGCCAGCAGTTTGAGGCTAGCGGGGGTCGACTACAATGAGCAGTTCTTC
many	.	TRBV4-1	TRBJ1-5	CASSQVRGGNQPQHF	TGCGCCAGCAGCCAAGTGAGAGGGGGCAATCAGCCCCAGCATTTT
many	.	TRBV4-1	TRBJ2-1	CASSQDPTGLYNEQFF	TGCGCCAGCAGCCAAGATCCGACGGGGTTATACAATGAGCAGTTCTTC
few	.	TRBV6-2/TRBV6-3	TRBJ2-1	CASSYPTGRWEDEQFF	TGTGCCAGCAGTTACCCTACAGGGAGGTGGGAGGATGAGCAGTTCTTC
many	.	TRBV28	TRBJ1-5	CAGRQPQHF	TGTGCCGGGCGACAGCCCCAGCATTTT
.	.	TRBV9	TRBJ1-1	CASSPAMGNAEAFF	TGTGCCAGCAGCCCTGCGATGGGGAACGCTGAAGCTTTCTTT
once	.	TRBV5-1	TRBJ1-6	CASSLDGSNSPLHF	TGCGCCAGCAGCTTGGACGGTTCGAATTCACCCCTCCACTTT
many	.	TRBV6-1	TRBJ2-2	CASSRSDGNTGELFF	TGTGCCAGCAGCCGATCGGACGGGAACACCGGGGAGCTGTTTTTT
few	.	TRBV7-9	TRBJ2-7	CASSSSDVAEQYF	TGTGCCAGCAGCTCCTCGGACGTCGCCGAGCAGTACTTC
many	.	TRBV7-2	TRBJ2-1	CASSLGLGSFYNEQFF	TGTGCCAGCAGCTTGGGTCTGGGGTCCTTCTACAATGAGCAGTTCTTC
few	.	TRBV6-2/TRBV6-3	TRBJ1-1	CASSPIRGRSTEAFF	TGTGCCAGCAGTCCCATTCGGGGGCGGAGCACTGAAGCTTTCTTT
.	.	TRBV7-8	TRBJ1-5	CASSPSPQGSNQPQHF	TGTGCCAGCAGCCCAAGCCCCCAAGGGAGCAATCAGCCCCAGCATTTT
few	TRBD1	TRBV28	TRBJ2-3	CASSSSRTGIDTDTQYF	TGTGCCAGCAGTTCATCTCGGACAGGGATCGACACAGATACGCAGTATTTT
.	.	TRBV20-1	TRBJ2-1	CSARDLRDQYNEQFF	TGCAGTGCTAGAGATCTGAGGGACCAGTACAATGAGCAGTTCTTC
few	.	TRBV6-1	TRBJ2-7	CASSRGDREQYF	TGTGCCAGCAGTAGAGGGGACCGCGAGCAGTACTTC
.	.	TRBV7-6	TRBJ1-6	CASSLEHLDSPFHF	TGTGCCAGCAGCTTGGAACATCTAGATTCACCCTTCCACTTT
.	TRBD2	TRBV10-3	TRBJ2-1	CAISESGGNEQFF	TGTGCCATCAGTGAGTCGGGAGGGAATGAGCAGTTCTTC
few	.	TRBV29-1	TRBJ1-1	CSGGRVGAEAFF	TGCAGCGGGGGAAGGGTTGGGGCTGAAGCTTTCTTT
many	.	TRBV7-2	TRBJ1-3	CASSFSGNTIYF	TGTGCCAGCAGCTTTTCTGGAAACACCATATATTTT
few	TRBD2	TRBV5-4	TRBJ2-1	CASSRLGAGGYNEQFF	TGTGCCAGCAGCCGCCTAGGAGCGGGGGGATACAATGAGCAGTTCTTC
few	TRBD1	TRBV7-9	TRBJ1-2	CASRIGQENYGYTF	TGTGCCAGCAGAATTGGACAGGAAAACTATGGCTACACCTTC
.	.	TRBV4-3	TRBJ1-6	CASSQDRDRNSPLHF	TGCGCCAGCAGCCAAGATCGGGACCGAAATTCACCCCTCCACTTT
many	TRBD2	TRBV5-6	TRBJ2-1	CASSGGGASYNEQFF	TGTGCCAGCAGCGGGGGGGGAGCTTCTTACAATGAGCAGTTCTTC
many	.	TRBV7-2	TRBJ1-2	CASSPPGGLIADGYTF	TGTGCCAGCAGCCCACCAGGAGGGCTGATTGCGGATGGCTACACCTTC
.	.	TRBV14	TRBJ1-2	CASSQDQGRGSNYGYTF	TGTGCCAGCAGCCAAGACCAGGGGAGGGGATCCAACTATGGCTACACCTTC
many	.	TRBV7-2	TRBJ1-3	CASSGGKARNTIYF	TGTGCCAGCAGCGGGGGCAAGGCACGAAACACCATATATTTT